The rows below give T cell receptor beta chains drawn from one sample of a study of Ad26.COV2.S vaccination and SARS-CoV-2 variants. Sequencing was performed with immunoSEQ multiplex PCR; in TCRdb, only in-frame clones are kept and a portion is missing. The table shows 200,000 to 250,000 clones, with roughly 90% occurring only once. The specimen comprised peripheral blood, sampled in a trial of Ad26.COV2.S vaccine versus placebo. The receptors were sampled from a person between 18 and 65 years old who received the Ad26.COV2.S COVID-19 vaccine or a placebo. The CDR3 runs from the conserved cysteine through the conserved F or W. D genes are given only for firm matches.

d_gene | j_gene | v_gene | CDR3aa
- | TRBJ2-3 | TRBV28 | CASKGAYTQYF
- | TRBJ2-5 | TRBV13 | CASSPRGRAQETQYF
- | TRBJ1-2 | TRBV2 | CASSTQGYYGYTF
TRBD2 | TRBJ2-1 | TRBV27 | CASSLLAGAANEQFF
TRBD2 | TRBJ2-7 | TRBV4-1 | CASSQEGSGVLYEQYF
- | TRBJ2-5 | TRBV12-3/TRBV12-4 | CATLDGAGTQYF
TRBD2 | TRBJ2-2 | TRBV5-1 | CASSSLAGVVGELFF
- | TRBJ2-1 | TRBV15 | CATERGTYNEQFF
TRBD2 | TRBJ2-7 | TRBV6-2/TRBV6-3 | CASSPPLLAGWYEQYF
TRBD1 | TRBJ1-1 | TRBV19 | CASSQGDTEAFF
- | TRBJ2-3 | TRBV6-6 | CASSYLRGNTDTQYF
- | TRBJ2-5 | TRBV7-3 | CASSLTPRGETQYF
TRBD1 | TRBJ1-5 | TRBV6-2/TRBV6-3 | CASSFPLGQGNFLNNQPQHF
TRBD2 | TRBJ2-1 | TRBV7-2 | CASSKGLAGEWTAYNEQFF
- | TRBJ2-7 | TRBV7-2 | CASSREGQGFNEQYF
- | TRBJ1-1 | TRBV2 | CASTEGQLNTEAFF
TRBD1 | TRBJ2-1 | TRBV5-1 | CASRQGLNEQFF
- | TRBJ2-1 | TRBV7-2 | CASSLMPSDQQFF
TRBD1 | TRBJ2-2 | TRBV2 | CASREGQGFTGELFF
TRBD2 | TRBJ2-7 | TRBV28 | CASRLRGAPSSYEQYF
- | TRBJ1-4 | TRBV28 | CASGILTDASIKKLFF
TRBD2 | TRBJ2-7 | TRBV3-1/TRBV3-2 | CASSHLAGRGTYEQYF
- | TRBJ2-2 | TRBV7-2 | CASSLLHTGELFF
TRBD1 | TRBJ2-5 | TRBV5-6 | CASSLEGTGTQETQYF
- | TRBJ2-2 | TRBV9 | CASSVGLAGELFF
- | TRBJ1-5 | TRBV6-2/TRBV6-3 | CASSYEVGAGDGNQPQHF
- | TRBJ1-6 | TRBV28 | CASSRTRDSPLHF
TRBD1 | TRBJ2-5 | TRBV19 | CASSKITGTGQETQYF
TRBD2 | TRBJ2-7 | TRBV4-3 | CASSLGTSSYEQYF
TRBD2 | TRBJ2-1 | TRBV9 | CASSVRDYSYNEQFF
- | TRBJ1-2 | TRBV25-1 | CASYVGHPQGYTF
- | TRBJ1-6 | TRBV19 | CASRTMGDNSPLHF
TRBD1 | TRBJ1-4 | TRBV6-5 | CASSYPRQGIEKLFF
- | TRBJ2-4 | TRBV19 | CASSMGAGARGNIQYF
- | TRBJ1-5 | TRBV6-5 | CASRLNLMGNQPQHF